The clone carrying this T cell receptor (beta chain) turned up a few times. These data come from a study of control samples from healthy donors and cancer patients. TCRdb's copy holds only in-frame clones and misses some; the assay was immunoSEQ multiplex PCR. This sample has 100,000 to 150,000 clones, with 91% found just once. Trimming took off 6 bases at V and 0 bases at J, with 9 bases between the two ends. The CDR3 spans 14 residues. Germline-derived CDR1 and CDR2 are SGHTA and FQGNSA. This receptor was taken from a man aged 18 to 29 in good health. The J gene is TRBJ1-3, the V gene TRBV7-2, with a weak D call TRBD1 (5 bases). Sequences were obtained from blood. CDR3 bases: TGTGCCAGCAGGAGGGACGCCTCTGGAAACACCATATATTTT. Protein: CASRRDASGNTIYF.